The 10 T cell receptor beta chains given below trace back to one sample, sequenced in a study of blood T cell repertoires in COVID-19. Sequencing used immunoSEQ multiplex PCR; TCRdb keeps in-frame clones, though not all of them. Here the sample spans approximately 270,000 clones, 86% being singletons. Material: peripheral blood. These receptors were taken from a man aged 40-55 years with active or convalescent COVID-19.

The rearrangement uses TRBV28 and TRBJ1-5, with TRBD1 identical over 9 bases. V lost 7 bases to trimming and J lost 5 bases; unmatched junction nucleotides: 18. CDR3 size: 18 residues. Germline CDR1 and CDR2: MDHEN and SYDVKM. The DNA of the CDR3 is TGTGCCAGCACCAAACCCGGACAGGGGTTTTTTGGGGATCAGCCCCAGCATTTT. Its translation: CASTKPGQGFFGDQPQHF.

The chain uses TRBV29-1 and TRBJ1-2, with TRBD1 matching over 10 bases. Per the germline V gene, CDR1 is SQVTM and CDR2 is ANQGSEA. This CDR3 is 12 amino acids long. V lost 7 bases and J lost 4; bases outside the gene matches: 3. CDR3 sequence (DNA): TGCAGCGCGACAGGGGGCGGCTATGGCTACACCTTC. Protein product: CSATGGGYGYTF. Based on the CDR3 plus reference TRBV29-1 and TRBJ1-2, the full variable domain is SAVISQKPSRDICQRGTSLTIQCQVDSQVTMMFWYRQQPGQSLTLIATANQGSEATYESGFVIDKFPISRPNLTFSTLTVSNMSPEDSSIYLCSATGGGYGYTFGSGTRLTVV.

This clone was detected a few times. This chain uses TRBV4-2 with TRBJ2-7, with 8 nucleotides matching TRBD1. V shed 4 bases and J 1 base; nucleotides not matched to a gene: 6. Germline V lookup: CDR1 LGHNA, CDR2 YNFKEQ. The CDR3 has 15 amino acids. CDR3 nucleotide sequence: TGTGCCAGCAGCCCGCCGGGACAGGCTTCCTACGAGCAGTACTTC. The encoded protein is CASSPPGQASYEQYF.

The rearrangement joins TRBV28 to TRBJ1-2; tentatively, D is TRBD1 (5 bases). The CDR3 is 16 amino acids. In germline, CDR1 is MDHEN, CDR2 SYDVKM. Trimming removed 10 bases from V and 0 bases from J, with 21 bases in between. As DNA, the CDR3 is TGTGCCATCCCTCCCCCCGGGGACTATTCTAACTATGGCTACACCTTC. Translating gives CAIPPPGDYSNYGYTF.

V usage is TRBV23-1 and J usage is TRBJ2-1, with 7 bases matching TRBD2. TRBV23-1 qualifies as an ORF whose function is uncertain. The ends lost 9 bases at V and 4 bases at J; junction bases unmatched: 18. CDR3 length: 17 amino acids. The CDR3 nucleotides read TGCGCCAGAAAGAACTCCCTCCTAGCGGAGAATTACAATGAGCAGTTCTTC. This translates into CARKNSLLAENYNEQFF.

The rearrangement links TRBV9 to TRBJ2-7, with 8 bases lining up with TRBD1. The CDR3 contains 16 residues. Germline CDR1 and CDR2: SGDLS and YYNGEE. V lost 4 bases to trimming and J lost 0 bases; unmatched junction nucleotides: 9. DNA of the CDR3: TGTGCCAGCAGCCTTGAGGCAGGGGGCGCCTCCTACGAGCAGTACTTC. It translates to CASSLEAGGASYEQYF.

This chain connects TRBV6-1 to TRBJ1-5, with D hard to call. CDR1 and CDR2 from the germline V gene are MNHNS and SASEGT. The CDR3 spans 16 residues. V was pared by 2 bases and J by 3 bases, with 14 bases between. CDR3 bases: TGTGCCAGCAGTGAACTCGGGTCCCGGGTCAATCAGCCCCAGCATTTT. Its protein is CASSELGSRVNQPQHF.

This clone has only a few counts. In DNA form, the CDR3 reads TGTGCCAGCAGTTTTACCGGCAATGAGCAGTTCTTC. As protein: CASSFTGNEQFF. The chain has TRBV7-3 and TRBJ2-1; D not resolved. Germline V CDR1 and CDR2: SGHTA, FQGTGA. Between the trimmed V and J ends, which lost 6 bases and 6 bases, there was a span of 9 bases. The CDR3 extends over 12 amino acids. Full variable domain (outside the CDR3, taken from reference TRBV7-3 and TRBJ2-1): GAGVSQTPSNKVTEKGKYVELRCDPISGHTALYWYRQSLGQGPEFLIYFQGTGAADDSGLPNDRFFAVRPEGSVSTLKIQRTERGDSAVYLCASSFTGNEQFFGPGTRLTVL.

The chain links TRBV11-2 to TRBJ2-7; 10 bases agree with TRBD2. This CDR3 contains 15 residues. The trim removed 0 bases at V and 3 bases at J, leaving 2 bases unmatched. Per the germline V gene, CDR1 is SGHAT and CDR2 is FQNNGV. The CDR3 sequence: CASSLDPSGGYEQYF. Written as DNA, the CDR3 is TGTGCCAGCAGCTTAGACCCTAGCGGGGGCTACGAGCAGTACTTC.

This rearrangement joins TRBV2 to TRBJ1-4, with 7 bases fitting TRBD1. The germline CDR1 and CDR2 sequences are SNHLY and FYNNEI. This CDR3 is 14 amino acids long. Trimming removed 7 bases from V and 8 bases from J; junction bases left unmatched: 10. The CDR3 region has the DNA TGTGCCAGCACCCCGACAGGGCTCCAAGAAAAACTGTTTTTT. Residues: CASTPTGLQEKLFF.